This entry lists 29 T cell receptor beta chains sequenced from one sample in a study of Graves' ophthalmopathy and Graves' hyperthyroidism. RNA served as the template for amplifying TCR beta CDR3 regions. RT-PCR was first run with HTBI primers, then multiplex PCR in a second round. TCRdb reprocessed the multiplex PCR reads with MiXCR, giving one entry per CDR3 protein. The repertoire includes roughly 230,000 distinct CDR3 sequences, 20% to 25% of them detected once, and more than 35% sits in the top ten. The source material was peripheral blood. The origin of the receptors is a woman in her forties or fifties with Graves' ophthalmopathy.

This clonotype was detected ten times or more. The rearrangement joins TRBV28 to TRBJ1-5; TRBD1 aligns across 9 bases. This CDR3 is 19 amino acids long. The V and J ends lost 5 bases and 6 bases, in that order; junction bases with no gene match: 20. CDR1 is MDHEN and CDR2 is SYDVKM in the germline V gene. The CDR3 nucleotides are TGTGCCAGCAGTCTAAGGGACAGGGTCATTTCGGAGGTGTTTCAGCCCCAGCATTTT. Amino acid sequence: CASSLRDRVISEVFQPQHF.

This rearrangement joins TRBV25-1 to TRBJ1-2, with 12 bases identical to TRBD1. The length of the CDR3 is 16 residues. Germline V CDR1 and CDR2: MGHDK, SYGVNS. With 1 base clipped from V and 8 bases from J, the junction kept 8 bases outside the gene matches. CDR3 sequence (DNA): TGTGCCAGCAGTGAATCCGGGACAGGGGGCTTGAGAGGCTACACCTTC. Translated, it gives CASSESGTGGLRGYTF.

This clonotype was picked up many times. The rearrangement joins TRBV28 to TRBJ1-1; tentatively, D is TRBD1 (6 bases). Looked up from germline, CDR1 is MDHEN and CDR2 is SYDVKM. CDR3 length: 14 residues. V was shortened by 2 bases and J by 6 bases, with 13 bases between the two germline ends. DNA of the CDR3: TGTGCCAGCAGTTTACTGGGGACATACCCTGAAGCTTTCTTT. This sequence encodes CASSLLGTYPEAFF.

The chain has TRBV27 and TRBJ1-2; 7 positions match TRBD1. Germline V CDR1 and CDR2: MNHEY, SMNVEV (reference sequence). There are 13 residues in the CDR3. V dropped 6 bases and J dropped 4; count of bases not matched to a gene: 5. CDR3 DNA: TGTGCCAGCAGCCTCCGGGACAGCTATGGCTACACCTTC. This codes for CASSLRDSYGYTF.

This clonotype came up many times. The CDR3 region is CASSLGARNQETQYF. DNA for the CDR3: TGTGCCAGCAGCTTAGGAGCTCGCAACCAAGAGACCCAGTACTTC. The chain employs TRBV7-6 and TRBJ2-5; the D is unclear. The CDR3 has 15 amino acids. The V end lost 1 base, the J end lost 0 bases, and 9 bases lay between the germline ends. Germline V CDR1 and CDR2: SGHVS, FNYEAQ.

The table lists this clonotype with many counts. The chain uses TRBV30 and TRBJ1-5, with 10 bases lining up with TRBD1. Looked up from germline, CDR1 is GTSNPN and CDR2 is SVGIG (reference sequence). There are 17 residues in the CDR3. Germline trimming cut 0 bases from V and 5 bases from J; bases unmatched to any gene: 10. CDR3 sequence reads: CAWSVPLGGQGYQPQHF. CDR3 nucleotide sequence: TGTGCCTGGAGTGTTCCGCTTGGGGGACAGGGGTATCAGCCCCAGCATTTT. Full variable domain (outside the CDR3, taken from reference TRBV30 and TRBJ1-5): SQTIHQWPATLVQPVGSPLSLECTVEGTSNPNLYWYRQAAGRGLQLLFYSVGIGQISSEVPQNLSASRPQDRQFILSSKKLLLSDSGFYLCAWSVPLGGQGYQPQHFGDGTRLSIL.

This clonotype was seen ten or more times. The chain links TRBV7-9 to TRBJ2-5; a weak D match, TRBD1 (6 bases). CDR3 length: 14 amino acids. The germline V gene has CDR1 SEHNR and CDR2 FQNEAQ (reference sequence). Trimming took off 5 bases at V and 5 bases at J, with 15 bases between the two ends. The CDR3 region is CASSRTDGSETQYF. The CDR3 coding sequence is TGTGCCAGCAGCAGGACAGACGGCAGCGAGACCCAGTACTTC. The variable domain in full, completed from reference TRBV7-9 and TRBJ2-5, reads DTGVSQNPRHKITKRGQNVTFRCDPISEHNRLYWYRQTLGQGPEFLTYFQNEAQLEKSRLLSDRFSAERPKGSFSTLEIQRTEQGDSAMYLCASSRTDGSETQYFGPGTRLLVL.

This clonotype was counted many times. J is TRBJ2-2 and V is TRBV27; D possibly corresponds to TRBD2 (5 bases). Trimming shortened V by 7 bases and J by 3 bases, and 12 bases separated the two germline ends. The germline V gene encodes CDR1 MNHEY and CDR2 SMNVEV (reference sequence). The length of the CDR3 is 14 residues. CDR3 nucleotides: TGTGCCAGCAACTTGGTGGGAGACACCGGGGAGCTGTTTTTT. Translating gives CASNLVGDTGELFF.

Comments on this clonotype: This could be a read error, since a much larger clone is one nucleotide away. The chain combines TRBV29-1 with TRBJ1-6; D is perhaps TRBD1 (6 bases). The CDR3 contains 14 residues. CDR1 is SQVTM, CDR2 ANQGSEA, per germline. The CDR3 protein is CSVSDGGPSSPRHF. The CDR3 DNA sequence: TGCAGCGTCAGCGATGGGGGGCCAAGTTCACCCCGCCACTTT.

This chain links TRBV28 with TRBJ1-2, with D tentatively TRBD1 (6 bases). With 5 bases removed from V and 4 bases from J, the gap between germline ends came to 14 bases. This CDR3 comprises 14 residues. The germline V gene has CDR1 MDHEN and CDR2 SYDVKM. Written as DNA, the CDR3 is TGTGCCAGCAGTGAACAGGGTAGCGGCTATGGCTACACCTTC. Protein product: CASSEQGSGYGYTF.

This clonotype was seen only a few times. The CDR3 spells CASSYPPRGELAKNIQYF. CDR3 in DNA: TGTGCCAGCAGTTACCCCCCCAGGGGAGAACTAGCCAAAAACATTCAGTACTTC. V gene TRBV6-2 or TRBV6-3 combines with J gene TRBJ2-4; possible D gene TRBD1, 6 bases. V lost 2 bases, J lost 0 bases, and 17 bases lay in between. Germline V gives CDR1 MNHEY, CDR2 SVGEGT. The CDR3 runs to 18 residues.

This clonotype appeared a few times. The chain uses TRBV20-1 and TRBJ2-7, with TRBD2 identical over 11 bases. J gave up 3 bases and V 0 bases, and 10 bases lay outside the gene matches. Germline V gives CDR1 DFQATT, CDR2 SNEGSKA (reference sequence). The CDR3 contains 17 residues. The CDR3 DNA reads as TGCAGTGCTAGAGATTCGGCTAGCGGGAGGAGTTTCTACGAGCAGTACTTC. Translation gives CSARDSASGRSFYEQYF.

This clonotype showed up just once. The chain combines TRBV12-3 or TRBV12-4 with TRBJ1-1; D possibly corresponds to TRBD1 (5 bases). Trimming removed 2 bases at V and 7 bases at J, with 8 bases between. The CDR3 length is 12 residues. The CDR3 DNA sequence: TGTGCCAGCAGTTTAAGGGGTAGTGAAGCTTTCTTT. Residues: CASSLRGSEAFF.

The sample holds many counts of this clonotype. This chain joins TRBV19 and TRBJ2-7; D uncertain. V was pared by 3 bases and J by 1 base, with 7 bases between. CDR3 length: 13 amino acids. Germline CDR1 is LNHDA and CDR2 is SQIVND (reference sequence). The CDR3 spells CASSMTGSYEQYF. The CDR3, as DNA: TGTGCCAGTAGTATGACCGGTTCCTACGAGCAGTACTTC.

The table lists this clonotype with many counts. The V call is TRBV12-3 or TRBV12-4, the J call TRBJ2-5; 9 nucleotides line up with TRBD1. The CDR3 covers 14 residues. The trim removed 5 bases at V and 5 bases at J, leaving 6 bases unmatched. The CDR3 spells CASSTDRGLETQYF. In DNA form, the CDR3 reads TGTGCCAGCAGTACCGACAGGGGGTTGGAGACCCAGTACTTC.

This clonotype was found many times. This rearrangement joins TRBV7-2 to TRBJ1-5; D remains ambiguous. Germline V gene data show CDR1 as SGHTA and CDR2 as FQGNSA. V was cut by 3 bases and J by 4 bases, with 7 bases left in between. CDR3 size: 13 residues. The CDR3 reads CASSFLFNQPQHF. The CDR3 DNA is TGTGCCAGCAGCTTTCTTTTTAATCAGCCCCAGCATTTT. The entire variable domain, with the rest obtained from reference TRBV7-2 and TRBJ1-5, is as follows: GAGVSQSPSNKVTEKGKDVELRCDPISGHTALYWYRQSLGQGLEFLIYFQGNSAPDKSGLPSDRFSAERTGGSVSTLTIQRTQQEDSAVYLCASSFLFNQPQHFGDGTRLSIL.

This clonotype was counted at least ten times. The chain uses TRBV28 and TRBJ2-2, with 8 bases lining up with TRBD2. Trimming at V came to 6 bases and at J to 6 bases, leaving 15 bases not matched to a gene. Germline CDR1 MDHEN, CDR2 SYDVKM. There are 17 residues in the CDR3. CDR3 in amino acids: CASSPVGAGVVAGELFF. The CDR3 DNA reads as TGTGCCAGCAGCCCTGTGGGAGCGGGGGTCGTCGCCGGGGAGCTGTTTTTT.

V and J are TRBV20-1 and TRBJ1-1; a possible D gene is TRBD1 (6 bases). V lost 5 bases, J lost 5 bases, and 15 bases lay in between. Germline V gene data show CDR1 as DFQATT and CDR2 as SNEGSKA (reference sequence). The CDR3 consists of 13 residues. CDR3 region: CSAARGGRTEAFF. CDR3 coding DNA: TGCAGTGCTGCCAGAGGGGGGCGAACTGAAGCTTTCTTT.

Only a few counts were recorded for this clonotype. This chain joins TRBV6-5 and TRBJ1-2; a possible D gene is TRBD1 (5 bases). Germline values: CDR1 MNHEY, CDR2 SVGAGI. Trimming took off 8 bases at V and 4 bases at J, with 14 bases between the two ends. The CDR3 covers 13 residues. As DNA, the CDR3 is TGTGCCAGCTGTTTGACAGAAACCTATGGCTACACCTTC. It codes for CASCLTETYGYTF.

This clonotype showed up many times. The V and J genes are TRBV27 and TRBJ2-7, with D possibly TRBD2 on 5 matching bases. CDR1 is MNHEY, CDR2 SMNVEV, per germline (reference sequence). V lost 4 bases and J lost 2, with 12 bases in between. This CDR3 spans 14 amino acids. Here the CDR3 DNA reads TGTGCCAGCAGTTGGTCTAGCTTAACCTACGAGCAGTACTTC. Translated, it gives CASSWSSLTYEQYF.

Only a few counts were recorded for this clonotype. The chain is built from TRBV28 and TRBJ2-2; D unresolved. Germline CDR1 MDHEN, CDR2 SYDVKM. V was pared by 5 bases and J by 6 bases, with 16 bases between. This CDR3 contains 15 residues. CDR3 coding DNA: TGTGCCAGCAGTAGACCGGGTGGTTCCCCCGGGGAGCTGTTTTTT. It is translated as CASSRPGGSPGELFF.

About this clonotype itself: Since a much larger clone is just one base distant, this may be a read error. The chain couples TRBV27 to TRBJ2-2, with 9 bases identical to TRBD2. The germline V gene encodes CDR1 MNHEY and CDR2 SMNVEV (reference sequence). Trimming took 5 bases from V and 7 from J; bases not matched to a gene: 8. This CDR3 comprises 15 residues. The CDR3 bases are TGTGCCAGCAGTCCTCGACTAGCGGTAGACGGGGAGCTGTTTTTT. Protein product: CASSPRLAVDGELFF.

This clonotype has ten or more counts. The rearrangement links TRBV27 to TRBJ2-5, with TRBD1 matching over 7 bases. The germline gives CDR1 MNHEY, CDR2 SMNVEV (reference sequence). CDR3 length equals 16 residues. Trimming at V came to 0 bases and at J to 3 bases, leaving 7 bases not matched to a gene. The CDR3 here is CASSLSAGGNEETQYF. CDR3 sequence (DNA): TGTGCCAGCAGTTTATCCGCAGGGGGTAACGAAGAGACCCAGTACTTC.

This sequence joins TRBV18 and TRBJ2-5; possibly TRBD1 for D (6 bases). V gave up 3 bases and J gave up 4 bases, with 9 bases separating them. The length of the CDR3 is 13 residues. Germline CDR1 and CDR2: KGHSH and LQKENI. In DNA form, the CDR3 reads TGTGCCAGCTCACCGGGGGCAGGAGAGACCCAGTACTTC. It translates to CASSPGAGETQYF.

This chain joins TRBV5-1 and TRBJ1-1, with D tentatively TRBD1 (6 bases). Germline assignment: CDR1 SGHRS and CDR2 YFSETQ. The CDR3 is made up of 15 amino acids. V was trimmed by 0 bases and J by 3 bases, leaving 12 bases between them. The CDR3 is CASSLEGGLDTEAFF. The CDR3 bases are TGCGCCAGCAGCTTGGAGGGGGGGTTGGACACTGAAGCTTTCTTT.

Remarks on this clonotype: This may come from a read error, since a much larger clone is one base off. The CDR3, as DNA: TGTGCCTGGAGTGTATGGGGGGGGGGCGGACAGCCCCAGCATTTT. This sequence encodes CAWSVWGGGGQPQHF. The V gene is TRBV30, the J gene TRBJ1-5, with a possible D match to TRBD1 (6 bases). V was pared by 0 bases and J by 7 bases, with 16 bases between. The germline gives CDR1 GTSNPN, CDR2 SVGIG (reference sequence). This CDR3 is 15 amino acids long.

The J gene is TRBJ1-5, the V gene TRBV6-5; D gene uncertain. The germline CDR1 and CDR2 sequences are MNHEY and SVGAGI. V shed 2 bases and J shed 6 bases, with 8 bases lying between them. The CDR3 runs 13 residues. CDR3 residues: CASSYDPGQPQHF. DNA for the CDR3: TGTGCCAGCAGTTACGACCCGGGTCAGCCCCAGCATTTT.

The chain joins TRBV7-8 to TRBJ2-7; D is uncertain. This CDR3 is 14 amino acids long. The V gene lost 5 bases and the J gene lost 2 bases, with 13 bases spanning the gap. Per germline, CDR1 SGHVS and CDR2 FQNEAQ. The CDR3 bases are TGTGCCAGCAGCGCGACCGGGCCAACCTACGAGCAGTACTTC. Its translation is CASSATGPTYEQYF.

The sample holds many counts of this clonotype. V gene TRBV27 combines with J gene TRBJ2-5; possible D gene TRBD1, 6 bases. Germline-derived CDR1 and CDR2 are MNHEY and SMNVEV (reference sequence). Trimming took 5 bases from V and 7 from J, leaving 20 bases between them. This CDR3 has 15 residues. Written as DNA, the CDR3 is TGTGCCAGCAGTCTCTCGACAGGCCTATTGGGGACCCAGTACTTC. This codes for CASSLSTGLLGTQYF.